This T cell receptor beta chain was identified in a study of blood T cell repertoires in COVID-19. For the study at large: Collection of acute and convalescent COVID-19 samples took place in the United States, Italy and Spain.

In germline, CDR1 is MNHEY, CDR2 SVGAGI. Germline trimming cut 0 bases from V and 4 bases from J; bases unmatched to any gene: 0. CDR3 length equals 14 residues. Comments on this clone: Other nucleotide sequences in the sample specify the same CDR3.

One Seattle source followed patients from active infection through their disease course. Original processing notes: Scientists estimated how many nucleated cells there were by amplifying reference gene primers. Some clones are missing from TCRdb's copy, which holds only in-frame ones; the method was immunoSEQ multiplex PCR. V, J and clone size are those of that table, while D and trimming were read from the DNA. The sample holds 300,000 to 450,000 clones, roughly 86% seen once. This TCR derives from a woman in her twenties or thirties with COVID-19, enrolled during active disease. Sequencing was carried out using peripheral blood. The chain employs TRBV6-5 and TRBJ2-5, with 9 bases that match TRBD1. CDR3 region: CASSYSTGGETQYF. CDR3 sequence (DNA): TGTGCCAGCAGTTACTCGACAGGGGGAGAGACCCAGTACTTC.